Included here is one T cell receptor (beta chain) sequence, with context. The antigen is unknown. Trimming left V 5 bases short and J 7 bases short, with 15 bases between. The germline V gene has CDR1 MDHEN and CDR2 SYDVKM. There are 14 residues in the CDR3. The sample comes from a study of beta chain features in type 1 diabetes. Background on the study: Healthy donors and patients showed comparable age, gender and cell yields.

Study observations and caveats: Among type 1 diabetes patients, VDJ junctions had fewer insertions and more deletions.

Expressed TCRB transcripts got sequenced, as all isolated RNA was reverse transcribed. Some clones are missing from TCRdb's copy, which holds only in-frame ones; the method was immunoSEQ multiplex PCR. Of almost 350,000 clones listed, roughly 8% are singletons. The clonotype originates from a woman younger than 30 in good health. Source material: central memory CD4+ T cells from blood. The chain uses TRBV28 and TRBJ1-5; weak D call: TRBD1 (5 bases). The CDR3 sequence is CASSRGGIKQPQHF. The CDR3 nucleotides are TGTGCCAGCAGTCGTGGGGGGATTAAACAGCCCCAGCATTTT.